Included here is one TCR beta chain sequence, with context. The entry originates in a study of T cells in Graves' hyperthyroidism and ophthalmopathy. Newly diagnosed patients aged 18 to 65 had hyperthyroidism of under 2 months' duration. Each diagnosis drew on symptoms, thyroxine, TRAb, thyroid ultrasound and orbital computed tomography findings. The PBMCs studied were ones that came from roughly 9.4 ml fresh peripheral blood. Template material for amplifying TCR beta CDR3 regions consisted of RNA transcripts. In the first-round RT-PCR of the TCR CDR3, the HTBI primer set was used. Via MiXCR, TCRdb re-called the multiplex PCR reads, giving one row per CDR3 protein. The sample holds roughly 660,000 distinct CDR3 sequences, around 16% seen once. With 2 bases removed from V and 5 bases from J, the gap between germline ends came to 12 bases. Germline CDR1 and CDR2: SGHTA and FQGNSA. The CDR3 is 14 amino acids.

The sample taken for sequencing was blood. The chain employs TRBV7-2 and TRBJ1-1; D call uncertain. This sequence originates from a man aged 50-60 years with Graves' hyperthyroidism. The CDR3, as DNA: TGTGCCAGCAGCTTATGGAAGGAAGGGACTGAAGCTTTCTTT. Its translation: CASSLWKEGTEAFF.